This entry concerns a single TCR beta chain. This sample is part of a study of blood T cell repertoires in COVID-19. Germline-derived CDR1 and CDR2 are SGHRS and YFSETQ. The CDR3 contains 14 residues. The V end lost 0 bases, the J end lost 5 bases, and 8 bases lay between the germline ends. Only in-frame clones appear in the TCRdb table, and some are missing; sequencing was by immunoSEQ multiplex PCR. The data contain approximately 300,000 clones, 85% to 90% of them singletons. Everyone who took part was roughly 18 to 89 years old, and they came from about two dozen US areas. The sample taken for sequencing was PBMCs or T cells enriched from blood (not recorded which). V and J are TRBV5-1 and TRBJ2-2; D unclear. The receptor was isolated from a woman aged 18-29 years who had recovered from COVID-19. The CDR3 loop is CASSLGARTGELFF. CDR3 sequence (DNA): TGCGCCAGCAGCTTGGGGGCCAGAACCGGGGAGCTGTTTTTT.